The present T cell receptor beta chain was sequenced within a study of CD8+ T cells in alopecia areata (dated by TCRdb to the late 2010s). Regarding the study in general: To study T cell clonal expansion in alopecia areata, the researchers applied high-throughput TCRbeta sequencing to both the C3H/HeJ mouse model and human patients. Scalp clonality was compared across normal scalp (n=4), patchy alopecia areata scalp (n=8), and alopecia totalis/universalis scalp (n=8). Human TCRbeta sequencing covered scalp tissue and sorted CD4+ and CD8+ peripheral blood T cells from patchy and totalis/universalis alopecia areata patients and healthy controls. The RNA source kit depended on sample type: the PAXgene miRNA kit for fixed scalp, the miRNeasy kit for PBMCs, and the RNeasy kit for mouse skin. immunoSEQ multiplex PCR using 35 Vbeta forward primers and 13 Jbeta reverse primers was used to amplify TCRbeta CDR3 regions. Overall study results and their limits: TCR sequences shared between patients were less clear than in mice, possibly partly because of HLA diversity in the patient population. Unlike mouse skin, which is dominated by gammadelta T cells, normal human skin has resident alphabeta T cells that are also sequenced, and this complicates analysis of the scalp TCR repertoire. Higher clonality and more expanded CD8+ clones were observed in lesional scalp than in normal scalp, particularly in alopecia totalis/universalis, a finding suggestive of antigenic drive.

CDR1 and CDR2 are read off the germline V gene as LGHNA and YSLEER. V has 7 bases trimmed and J has 2 bases trimmed; junction bases matching no gene number 4. The CDR3 runs 14 amino acids, cysteine and phenylalanine included. The read is trimmed to its CDR3 DNA, 42 bases read in frame from base 1. The library was obtained by the immunoSEQ multiplex PCR assay. RNA was extracted from all samples and reverse transcribed into cDNA, which served as template for TCR sequencing. SuperScript III was used to make first-strand cDNA, primed with a 2:1 mix of oligo-dT and random hexamers. A synthetic immune receptor repertoire was used to measure amplification bias, and any remaining bias was corrected computationally. On the authors' methods: Raw reads were preprocessed for error removal, and CDR3 was defined according to IMGT conventions as running from the conserved cysteine to phenylalanine. Clonality was computed by normalizing Shannon entropy by log2 of the number of productive unique TCRs and subtracting the result from 1. Scalp TCRbeta sequences were cross-referenced with sorted blood CD4 and CD8 repertoires so that the CD4 or CD8 identity of scalp clones could be inferred. The clones in this table, taken by TCRdb from immuneACCESS, are in-frame only. Not every clone is retained; where verified, under half of the shortfall comes from an unresolved V gene, and the cause of the rest is unknown. V and J calls and clone size are copied from that table; D and trimming were computed from the DNA. This sample has around 120,000 clones in its table, and roughly 50% of those were observed once. Over 9.5% of the sample comes from the top ten.

As concerns this clone: Its target antigen remains unknown. No qualities accompany the bases; no much larger clone lies one base away.

Lesional scalp punch biopsies and peripheral blood were collected from alopecia areata patients. PBMCs were isolated by density centrifugation and stained for CD3, CD4 and CD8, after which CD4+ and CD8+ T cells were sorted on a FACSAria. Alopecia areata patients who were not treated were recruited through a multicenter biomarker study. Blood CD8+ T cells from about five biomarker-study patients were further sorted into NKG2D-low and NKG2D-high fractions. The chain is made from TRBV4-3 and TRBJ1-2, with 10 bases in between that match TRBD1. Sequencing was performed on NKG2D-low CD8+ T cells sorted from blood. The sample's cell subset or site label, in plain terms: sorted CD8+ NKG2D-low blood T cells. This receptor was identified in a human donor with alopecia areata. Here is the DNA: TGCGCCAGCACCCCGGGACAGGGGAACTATGGCTACACCTTC. Translated, this gives CASTPGQGNYGYTF.